A single T cell receptor beta chain is shown here with its context. The data were taken from a study of cytomegalovirus exposure and HLA in healthy donors. The PCR used 60 Vbeta and 13 Jbeta primers. As processed by the authors: Later, an analysis found about 80 million unique TCR beta chains, and 10 million to 11 million of these were shared. TCRdb keeps only in-frame clones here, not all; method: immunoSEQ multiplex PCR. That table furnishes V, J and clone size, whereas the DNA furnished D and trimming. This sample has 200,000 to 250,000 clones, with more than 75% found just once. The V gene's germline CDR1 is MGHRA and CDR2 YSYEKL. The V and J ends lost 4 bases and 0 bases, in that order; junction bases with no gene match: 7. The CDR3 contains 16 residues. Although they were nominally healthy when sampled, donors likely had unrecorded immune exposures.

This TCR came from a woman between 35 and 50 years old in good health and CMV-seronegative. The chain recombines TRBV4-1 with TRBJ2-7; 9 bases match TRBD2. Specimen: PBMCs. The CDR3 protein is CASSPTLAGVSYEQYF. The CDR3 DNA follows: TGCGCCAGCAGCCCTACATTAGCGGGGGTCTCCTACGAGCAGTACTTC.